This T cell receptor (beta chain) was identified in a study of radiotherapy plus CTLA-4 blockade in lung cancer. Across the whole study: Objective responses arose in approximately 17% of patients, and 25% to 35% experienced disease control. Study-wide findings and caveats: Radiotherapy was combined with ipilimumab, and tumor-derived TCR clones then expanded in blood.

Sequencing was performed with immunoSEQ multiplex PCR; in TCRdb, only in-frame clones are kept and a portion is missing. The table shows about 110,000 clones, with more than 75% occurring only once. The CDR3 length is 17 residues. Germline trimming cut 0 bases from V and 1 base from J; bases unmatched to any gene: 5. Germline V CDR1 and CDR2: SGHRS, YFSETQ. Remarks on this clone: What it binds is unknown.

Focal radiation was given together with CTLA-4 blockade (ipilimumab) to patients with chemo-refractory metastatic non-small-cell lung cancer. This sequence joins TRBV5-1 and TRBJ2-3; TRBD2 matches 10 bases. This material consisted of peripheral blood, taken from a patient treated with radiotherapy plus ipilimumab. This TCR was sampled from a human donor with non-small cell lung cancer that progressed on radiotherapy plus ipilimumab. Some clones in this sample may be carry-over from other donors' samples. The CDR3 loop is CASSLGFLAGGTDTQYF. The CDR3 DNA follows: TGCGCCAGCAGCTTGGGCTTCCTAGCGGGGGGCACAGATACGCAGTATTTT.